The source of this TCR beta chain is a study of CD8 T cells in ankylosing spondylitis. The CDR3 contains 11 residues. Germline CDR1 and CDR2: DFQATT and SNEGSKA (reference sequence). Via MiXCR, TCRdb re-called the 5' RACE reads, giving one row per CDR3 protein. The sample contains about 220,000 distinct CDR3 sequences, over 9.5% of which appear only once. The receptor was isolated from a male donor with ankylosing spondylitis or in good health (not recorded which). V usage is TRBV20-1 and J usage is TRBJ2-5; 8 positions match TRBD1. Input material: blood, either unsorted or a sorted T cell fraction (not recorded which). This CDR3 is CSAGGGETQYF. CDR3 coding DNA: TGCAGCGCAGGGGGCGGAGAGACCCAGTACTTC.